This T cell receptor beta chain was captured by sequencing in a study of beta chain features in type 1 diabetes. On the study more broadly: The study found patients and healthy donors alike in age, gender and cell yields.

Overall study findings and caveats: Patients' naive, central memory and regulatory TCRB repertoires appeared more alike than those of healthy donors. In these data, an HLA type influence on TCRB rearrangement remained unresolved.

Sorted populations all exceeded 98% purity. The entirety of the isolated RNA underwent reverse transcription, so expressed TCRB transcripts were sequenced. Generated by immunoSEQ multiplex PCR, the TCRdb table keeps only in-frame clones and is missing some. The top ten clones hold around 2.5% of a sample with about 150,000 clones, 7% to 10% of them seen once. With V trimmed by 5 bases and J by 9 bases, 16 bases remained unmatched. Germline V gene data show CDR1 as SNHLY and CDR2 as FYNNEI. This CDR3 comprises 16 residues. Turning to this clone: Its antigen is undetermined.

This clonotype originated in a woman younger than 30 in good health. Sample: central memory CD4+ T cells from blood. J is TRBJ2-1 and V is TRBV2, with 7 bases fitting TRBD2. This CDR3 reads CASSLQRLAGKSEQFF. The CDR3 DNA reads as TGTGCCAGCAGTCTACAGCGACTAGCAGGAAAAAGTGAGCAGTTCTTC.